What follows are 20 T cell receptor beta chains derived from one specimen sequenced in a study of identical twins. A single record per CDR3 protein comes from TCRdb applying MiXCR to the 5' RACE reads. The sample has about 530,000 distinct CDR3 sequences, 20% to 25% seen once. These data are also associated with another study on yellow fever vaccine responses in identical twins.

The sample comprised CD4+ T cells sorted from blood. These receptors came from a woman aged 18-29 years in good health.

The chain couples TRBV6-1 to TRBJ1-6; 10 nucleotides match TRBD1. From germline, CDR1 is MNHNS and CDR2 SASEGT. V dropped 6 bases and J dropped 8; count of bases not matched to a gene: 10. The CDR3 is made up of 16 amino acids. The CDR3 DNA follows: TGTGCCAGCAGCCGCTCGTGGGGACAGGGGTATTCACCCCTCCACTTT. Translated, it gives CASSRSWGQGYSPLHF.

The chain recombines TRBV9 with TRBJ2-1, with D perhaps matching TRBD1 (6 bases). Deletions cut 3 bases from V and 0 bases from J, with 13 bases between. Germline V gene sequence: CDR1 SGDLS, CDR2 YYNGEE. The CDR3 length is 16 residues. The CDR3 sequence: CASSEATGSSYNEQFF. The DNA of the CDR3 is TGTGCCAGCAGCGAGGCCACAGGGAGCTCCTACAATGAGCAGTTCTTC.

In its sample, this clonotype was seen a few times. This sequence joins TRBV7-9 and TRBJ2-1; D is uncertain. With 1 base removed from V and 13 bases from J, the gap between germline ends came to 11 bases. The CDR3 is 12 residues long. Germline loops: CDR1 SEHNR, CDR2 FQNEAQ (reference sequence). CDR3 region: CASSLGSELQFF. The CDR3, as DNA: TGTGCCAGCAGCTTAGGTTCGGAACTTCAGTTCTTC.

This chain joins TRBV14 and TRBJ1-1, with D possibly TRBD1 on 6 matching bases. The CDR3 length is 14 residues. The V end was cut by 4 bases, the J end by 4 bases, with 13 bases between. The germline V gene has CDR1 SGHDN and CDR2 FVKESK. The CDR3 here is CASSPGALGTEAFF. CDR3 nucleotide sequence: TGTGCCAGCAGCCCGGGGGCGCTTGGCACTGAAGCTTTCTTT. Combining the CDR3 with reference TRBV14 and TRBJ1-1 gives the whole variable domain EAGVTQFPSHSVIEKGQTVTLRCDPISGHDNLYWYRRVMGKEIKFLLHFVKESKQDESGMPNNRFLAERTGGTYSTLKVQPAELEDSGVYFCASSPGALGTEAFFGQGTRLTVV.

The chain combines TRBV20-1 with TRBJ2-2; possible D gene TRBD1, 6 bases. V was pared by 0 bases and J by 0 bases, with 11 bases between. The CDR3 totals 16 residues. Germline V lookup: CDR1 DFQATT, CDR2 SNEGSKA (reference sequence). CDR3 residues: CSARDHGTTNTGELFF. In DNA, the CDR3 is TGCAGTGCTAGAGATCACGGGACAACGAACACCGGGGAGCTGTTTTTT.

This clonotype was recorded a few times. The chain links TRBV7-9 to TRBJ2-5, with 9 bases that match TRBD2. Looked up from germline, CDR1 is SEHNR and CDR2 is FQNEAQ (reference sequence). The CDR3 has 15 residues. Unmatched junction bases numbered 8, after V lost 5 bases and J lost 4 bases. CDR3 sequence reads: CASSLAGGRVETQYF. The DNA of the CDR3 is TGTGCCAGCAGCCTCGCAGGCGGGAGGGTAGAGACCCAGTACTTC.

This clonotype was detected a few times. The chain carries TRBV20-1 and TRBJ2-2; D is uncertain. Germline CDR1 is DFQATT and CDR2 is SNEGSKA (reference sequence). This CDR3 has 12 amino acids. The CDR3 DNA follows: TGCAGCGCAAAGTCCAGCACCGGGGAGCTGTTTTTT. Protein: CSAKSSTGELFF.

In this sample, this clonotype turned up a few times. The chain carries TRBV7-9 and TRBJ1-2; no definite D call. The CDR3 has 16 residues. Germline CDR1 and CDR2: SEHNR and FQNEAQ (reference sequence). Trimming stripped 2 bases from V and 0 bases from J, with 13 bases between. This CDR3 reads CASSLLLDKSNYGYTF. The CDR3 DNA is TGTGCCAGCAGCTTACTTCTCGACAAATCTAACTATGGCTACACCTTC.

This clonotype was counted between two and nine times. The V gene is TRBV7-9, the J gene TRBJ1-4; no reliable D call. Germline V gives CDR1 SEHNR, CDR2 FQNEAQ (reference sequence). The CDR3 runs 14 residues. The ends were cut back, 6 bases at V and 4 bases at J, with 12 bases in the middle. The CDR3 nucleotides read TGTGCCAGCAGAGCTCGGTCCGTTAATGAAAAACTGTTTTTT. Its translation: CASRARSVNEKLFF.

This clonotype was counted a few times. The rearrangement uses TRBV11-2 and TRBJ2-2, with D hard to call. Per germline, CDR1 SGHAT and CDR2 FQNNGV. The CDR3 covers 13 residues. With 4 bases removed from V and 9 bases from J, the gap between germline ends came to 12 bases. The CDR3 bases are TGTGCCAGCAGCTCCATTGTAAGCCGGGAGCTGTTTTTT. It codes for CASSSIVSRELFF.

This rearrangement joins TRBV10-3 to TRBJ1-1, with a tentative D call TRBD1 (6 bases). The CDR3 totals 16 residues. Per germline, CDR1 ENHRY and CDR2 SYGVKD. Deletions cut 2 bases from V and 0 bases from J, with 13 bases between. The CDR3 here is CAISEGQWGMNTEAFF. CDR3 coding DNA: TGTGCCATCAGTGAGGGACAGTGGGGCATGAACACTGAAGCTTTCTTT.

This clonotype was seen a handful of times. The chain combines TRBV9 with TRBJ2-3; 15 bases align to TRBD2. CDR3 size: 19 residues. Germline assignment: CDR1 SGDLS and CDR2 YYNGEE. With 3 bases clipped from V and 0 bases from J, the junction kept 8 bases outside the gene matches. The CDR3 nucleotides read TGTGCCAGCAGCGCAGGACTAGCGGGAGGGCAAACTAGCACAGATACGCAGTATTTT. Translation gives CASSAGLAGGQTSTDTQYF.

This clonotype came up a few times. This rearrangement joins TRBV28 to TRBJ2-1, with TRBD1 identical over 9 bases. CDR1 and CDR2 (germline): MDHEN, SYDVKM. J was trimmed by 4 bases and V by 6 bases; bases with no gene match: 13. The CDR3 is 17 amino acids. The CDR3 DNA reads TGTGCCAGCAGCCAGACTCGGGGACAGGGTCTTTACAATGAGCAGTTCTTC. It encodes CASSQTRGQGLYNEQFF. Full variable domain (outside the CDR3, taken from reference TRBV28 and TRBJ2-1): DVKVTQSSRYLVKRTGEKVFLECVQDMDHENMFWYRQDPGLGLRLIYFSYDVKMKEKGDIPEGYSVSREKKERFSLILESASTNQTSMYLCASSQTRGQGLYNEQFFGPGTRLTVL.

The chain carries TRBV12-3 or TRBV12-4 and TRBJ1-5; D may be TRBD1 (5 bases). V gave up 8 bases and J gave up 6 bases, with 14 bases separating them. The CDR3 contains 13 residues. The CDR3, as DNA: TGTGCCAGCCGGGGGGGGGTGAGTCAGCCCCAGCATTTT. This translates into CASRGGVSQPQHF.

In its sample, this clonotype was seen a few times. The chain is built from TRBV10-1 and TRBJ2-2, with D perhaps TRBD1 or TRBD2 (6 bases each). Germline-derived CDR1 and CDR2 are WNHNN and SYGVQD (reference sequence). The CDR3 totals 17 residues. Trimming cost V 5 bases and J 0 bases, with 16 bases left between them. The CDR3 region is CASSPTKGGANTGELFF. Written as DNA, the CDR3 is TGCGCCAGCAGTCCCACAAAGGGGGGTGCGAACACCGGGGAGCTGTTTTTT.

This clonotype was found a few times. This chain connects TRBV6-6 to TRBJ2-1, with D unclear. The length of the CDR3 is 13 residues. Looked up from germline, CDR1 is MNHNY and CDR2 is SVGAGI (reference sequence). Trimming left V 9 bases short and J 9 bases short, with 18 bases between. The DNA of the CDR3 is TGTGCCAGTCTCGGGCCGCGAGTCGGTGAGCAGTTCTTC. Translating it yields CASLGPRVGEQFF.

This clonotype was counted between two and nine times. This sequence joins TRBV6-1 and TRBJ2-2; TRBD2 aligns across 8 bases. The CDR3 has 15 residues. Germline V lookup: CDR1 MNHNS, CDR2 SASEGT. V shed 6 bases and J 7 bases; nucleotides not matched to a gene: 10. The CDR3 region is CASRALAGGGGELFF. CDR3 in DNA: TGTGCCAGCAGGGCCTTGGCGGGGGGCGGCGGGGAGCTGTTTTTT.

The rearrangement links TRBV20-1 to TRBJ2-3; unclear D gene. The germline V gene has CDR1 DFQATT and CDR2 SNEGSKA (reference sequence). This CDR3 has 10 residues. V was clipped by 3 bases and J by 6 bases, with 4 bases between them. The CDR3 is CSARHDTQYF. The CDR3 DNA is TGCAGTGCTAGGCACGATACGCAGTATTTT.

The rearrangement links TRBV4-1 to TRBJ2-5; 10 nucleotides align to TRBD2. Per germline, CDR1 MGHRA and CDR2 YSYEKL. The ends lost 1 base at V and 4 bases at J; junction bases unmatched: 6. This CDR3 is 16 amino acids long. As DNA, the CDR3 is TGCGCCAGCAGCCAAGCTAGCGGGAGTACGGGAGAGACCCAGTACTTC. This codes for CASSQASGSTGETQYF.

J is TRBJ1-1 and V is TRBV3-1; 7 positions match TRBD1. Trimming removed 3 bases from V and 4 bases from J; junction bases left unmatched: 8. CDR3 length: 15 amino acids. Germline CDR1 is LGHDT and CDR2 is YNNKEL (reference sequence). DNA for the CDR3: TGTGCCAGCAGCCATGCCACAGGGGTGGCCACTGAAGCTTTCTTT. Protein: CASSHATGVATEAFF.